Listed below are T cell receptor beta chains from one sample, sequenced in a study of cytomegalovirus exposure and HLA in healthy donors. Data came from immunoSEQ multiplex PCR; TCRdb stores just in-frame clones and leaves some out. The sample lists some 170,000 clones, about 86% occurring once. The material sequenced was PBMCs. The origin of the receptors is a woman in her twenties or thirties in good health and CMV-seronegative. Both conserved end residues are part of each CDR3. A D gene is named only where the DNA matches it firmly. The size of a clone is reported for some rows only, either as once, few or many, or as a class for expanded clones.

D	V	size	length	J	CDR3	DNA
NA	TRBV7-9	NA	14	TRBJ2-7	CASSLQSGAYEQYF	TGTGCCAGCAGCTTACAGTCAGGGGCCTACGAGCAGTACTTC
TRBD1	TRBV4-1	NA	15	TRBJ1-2	CASSQEGTGFYGYTF	TGCGCCAGCAGCCAAGAGGGGACAGGTTTCTATGGCTACACCTTC
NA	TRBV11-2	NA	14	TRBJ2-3	CASSLTSGTDTQYF	TGTGCCAGCAGCTTAACTTCGGGCACAGATACGCAGTATTTT
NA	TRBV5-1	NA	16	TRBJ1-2	CASSLGPVAANYGYTF	TGCGCCAGCAGCTTGGGGCCCGTGGCAGCTAACTATGGCTACACCTTC
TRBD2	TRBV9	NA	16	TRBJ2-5	CASSEGAGVGQETQYF	TGTGCCAGCAGCGAGGGAGCGGGGGTGGGACAAGAGACCCAGTACTTC
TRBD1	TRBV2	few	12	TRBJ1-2	CASSEDQGDYTF	TGTGCCAGCAGTGAAGACCAGGGGGACTACACCTTC
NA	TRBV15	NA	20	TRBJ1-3	CATSRALGLPTWYSGNTIYF	TGTGCCACCAGCAGAGCTCTGGGACTCCCGACTTGGTACTCTGGAAACACCATATATTTT
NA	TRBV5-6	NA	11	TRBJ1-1	CASSLAGRAFF	TGTGCCAGCAGCTTGGCAGGGAGGGCTTTCTTT
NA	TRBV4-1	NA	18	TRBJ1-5	CASSQFMEGKFRNQPQHF	TGCGCCAGCAGCCAATTTATGGAGGGAAAATTTCGCAATCAGCCCCAGCATTTT
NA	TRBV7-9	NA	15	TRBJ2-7	CASSPTTGDPYEQYF	TGTGCCAGCAGCCCCACAACGGGGGACCCCTACGAGCAGTACTTC
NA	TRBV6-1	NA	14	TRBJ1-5	CASSERQGQQPQHF	TGTGCCAGCAGTGAACGCCAGGGTCAACAGCCCCAGCATTTT
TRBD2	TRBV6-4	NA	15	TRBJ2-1	CASSAERGDDNEQFF	TGTGCCAGCAGTGCGGAGCGGGGGGACGACAATGAGCAGTTCTTC
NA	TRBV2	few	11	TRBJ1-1	CASVERGEAFF	TGTGCCAGCGTTGAAAGGGGTGAAGCTTTCTTT
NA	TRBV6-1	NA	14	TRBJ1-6	CASSETADYSPLHF	TGTGCCAGCAGTGAAACGGCGGATTATTCACCCCTCCACTTT
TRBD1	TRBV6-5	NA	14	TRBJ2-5	CASSYSRGQGAQYF	TGTGCCAGCAGTTACTCCCGAGGGCAGGGGGCCCAGTACTTC
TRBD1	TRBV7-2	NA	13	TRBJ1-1	CASTANRGTEAFF	TGTGCCAGCACCGCAAACAGGGGCACTGAAGCTTTCTTT
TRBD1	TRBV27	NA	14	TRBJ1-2	CASSLRDRGYGYTF	TGTGCCAGCAGTCTACGGGACAGGGGGTATGGCTACACCTTC
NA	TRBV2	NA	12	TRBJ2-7	CASSDLSYEQYF	TGTGCCAGCAGTGACCTATCCTACGAGCAGTACTTC
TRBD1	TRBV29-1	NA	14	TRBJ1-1	CSVEGTGVYTEAFF	TGCAGCGTTGAAGGGACAGGGGTGTACACTGAAGCTTTCTTT
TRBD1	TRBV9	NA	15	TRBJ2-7	CASSVSGQGFHEQYF	TGTGCCAGCAGCGTATCGGGACAGGGGTTCCACGAGCAGTACTTC